The rows below give T cell receptor beta chains drawn from one sample of a study of memory CD4+ T cells and cytomegalovirus serostatus. Sequenced by immunoSEQ multiplex PCR; TCRdb stores in-frame clones only, minus some. Seen here are around 40,000 clones, over 65% observed once, and the top ten hold 0.7% to 0.8%. Sequenced material: memory CD4+ T cells from blood. These receptors originate from an adult in good health and CMV-seronegative. Both conserved end residues are trimmed from each CDR3. The D gene is left open where the match is weak.

-	TRBV30	TRBJ1-2	ASSGGSYGYT
TRBD1	TRBV7-7	TRBJ1-2	ASSPLQGDYGYT
-	TRBV9	TRBJ2-2	ASSVGRNTGELF
TRBD1	TRBV7-9	TRBJ2-5	ASSPGTGPAQETQY
-	TRBV5-8	TRBJ1-5	ASSLGQKTNQPQH
-	TRBV2	TRBJ1-1	ASSDAGFTEAF
TRBD2	TRBV7-2	TRBJ2-5	ASSLATSGGPETQY
-	TRBV30	TRBJ1-2	ASDRFNYGYT
TRBD1	TRBV6-6	TRBJ1-2	ASSRDRAYGYT
TRBD1	TRBV5-6	TRBJ1-2	ASSSIGQGWGYT
-	TRBV7-9	TRBJ2-3	ASSSWDIPEY
-	TRBV6-1	TRBJ1-3	ASRRASSGNTIY
TRBD1	TRBV27	TRBJ1-2	ASSSIRDRPNYGYT
-	TRBV6-5	TRBJ1-1	ASSPTPTYGSGAF
TRBD2	TRBV7-6	TRBJ2-3	ASSLEGGGRTDTQY
TRBD1	TRBV7-6	TRBJ1-2	ASSLLQGDGYT
TRBD1	TRBV30	TRBJ1-4	AWRGDRGEKLF
-	TRBV5-1	TRBJ1-3	ASSLDGVSGNTIY
-	TRBV7-9	TRBJ2-2	ASSQHTYTGITGELF
-	TRBV19	TRBJ2-5	ASRPGSKETQY
TRBD1	TRBV19	TRBJ1-5	ASTPGTGIQPQH
-	TRBV5-5	TRBJ2-7	ASSLAIRGIEQY
TRBD1	TRBV30	TRBJ1-4	AWRAGTGPEKLF
-	TRBV27	TRBJ2-7	ASSLSWQGSYEQY
TRBD1	TRBV5-1	TRBJ1-1	ASSSLQGDDTEAF
TRBD1	TRBV6-1	TRBJ1-4	ASSESQGVGEKLF
-	TRBV2	TRBJ2-7	ASSGEFRTPEQY
-	TRBV4-1	TRBJ1-3	ASSLGRASEAYTIY
TRBD1	TRBV6-1	TRBJ1-5	ATDRGHLGNQPQH
-	TRBV19	TRBJ1-5	ASTRQYNQPQH
-	TRBV6-6	TRBJ1-2	ASSYGGNYGYT
-	TRBV4-1	TRBJ1-1	ASSPPSQAEAF
TRBD1	TRBV27	TRBJ1-5	ASSSWGIRDRYSNQPQH
-	TRBV7-2	TRBJ2-7	ASSPNRDYEQY
-	TRBV13	TRBJ2-5	ASSPHSGGPQETQY
-	TRBV29-1	TRBJ1-1	STAGIGNTEAF
-	TRBV7-9	TRBJ1-2	ASSDGRRGLVGYT
-	TRBV5-1	TRBJ1-1	ASSTGLTEAF
-	TRBV30	TRBJ1-5	AWSVLEGSQPQH
-	TRBV30	TRBJ2-5	AWSVSLWETQY
-	TRBV19	TRBJ1-4	ASSTDYEKLF
TRBD1	TRBV19	TRBJ1-1	ASRGPTGPHTEAF
TRBD1	TRBV27	TRBJ1-1	ASRRQGASTEAF
TRBD2	TRBV5-6	TRBJ2-3	ASSFGLGTDTQY
TRBD2	TRBV9	TRBJ2-3	ASSAGLAVTVSTDTQY
-	TRBV5-1	TRBJ1-1	ASRGPSNTEAF
-	TRBV7-9	TRBJ2-2	ASSWGTGELF
-	TRBV7-2	TRBJ2-3	ASSTGQSLTDTQY
TRBD1	TRBV29-1	TRBJ2-5	SFGTGTPGAQY